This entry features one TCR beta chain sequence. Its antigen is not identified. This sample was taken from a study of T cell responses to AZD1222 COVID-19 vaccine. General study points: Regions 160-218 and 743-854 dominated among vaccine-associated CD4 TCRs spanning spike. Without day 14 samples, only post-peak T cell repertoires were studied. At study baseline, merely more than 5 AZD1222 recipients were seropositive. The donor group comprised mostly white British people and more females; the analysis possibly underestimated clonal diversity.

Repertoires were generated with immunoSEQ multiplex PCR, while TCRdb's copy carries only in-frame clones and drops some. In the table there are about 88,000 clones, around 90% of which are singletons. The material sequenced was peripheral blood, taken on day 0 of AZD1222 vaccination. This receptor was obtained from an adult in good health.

This CDR3 reads CASSFVADQETQYF. The CDR3 DNA reads TGCGCCAGCAGCTTCGTCGCGGACCAAGAGACCCAGTACTTC. V gene TRBV5-1 combines with J gene TRBJ2-5; no firm D call. Germline V CDR1 and CDR2: SGHRS, YFSETQ. V lost 2 bases, J lost 0 bases, and 8 bases lay in between. The CDR3 loop spans 14 amino acids. The full variable domain, in which reference TRBV5-1 and TRBJ2-5 provide the parts outside the CDR3, is KAGVTQTPRYLIKTRGQQVTLSCSPISGHRSVSWYQQTPGQGLQFLFEYFSETQRNKGNFPGRFSGRQFSNSRSEMNVSTLELGDSALYLCASSFVADQETQYFGPGTRLLVL.